These 10 T cell receptor beta chains originate from one sample sequenced in a study of technical replicates of blood from a handful of donors (dated by TCRdb to 2016 to 2017). The library was prepared using the immunoSEQ multiplex PCR assay. TCRdb limited this immuneACCESS table to in-frame rearrangements with V and J called. A share of clones is missing; checked studies link under half to unresolved V genes, and the rest is unexplained. This sample comprises roughly 52,000 clones, nearly 95% of them detected only once. About 3% of the sample is taken by the ten largest. The specimen was PBMCs. The receptor source for this set is a human donor in good health. Some clones in this sample may be carry-over from other donors' samples.

The gene calls are TRBV5-4 and TRBJ1-3, with a tentative D call TRBD1 (6 bases). CDR1 and CDR2 (germline): SGHNT, YYREEE (reference sequence). The V end lost 1 base, the J end lost 8 bases, and 10 bases lay between the germline ends. The CDR3 is made up of 13 amino acids. The CDR3 DNA reads as TGTGCCAGCAGCTTGCGGGGGGCTGACACCATATATTTT. It encodes CASSLRGADTIYF.

V usage is TRBV7-2 and J usage is TRBJ1-6; 7 positions match TRBD1. Germline loops: CDR1 SGHTA, CDR2 FQGNSA. The ends lost 2 bases at V and 8 bases at J; junction bases unmatched: 6. CDR3 length equals 15 residues. The CDR3 reads CASSLRARGDSPLHF. DNA of the CDR3: TGTGCCAGCAGCTTAAGGGCCAGGGGGGATTCACCCCTCCACTTT.

The genes are TRBV15 and TRBJ1-2; the match to TRBD1 covers 8 bases. The V and J ends lost 1 base and 2 bases, in that order; junction bases with no gene match: 3. CDR3 length: 15 amino acids. The germline V gene has CDR1 LNHNV and CDR2 YYDKDF (reference sequence). The DNA for the CDR3 is TGTGCCACCAGCAGAGCGTCAGGGGGCAACTATGGCTACACCTTC. Its translation: CATSRASGGNYGYTF.

This clone occurred once. V gene TRBV14 combines with J gene TRBJ1-4, with D maybe TRBD1 (5 bases). This CDR3 has 14 residues. The V gene's germline CDR1 is SGHDN and CDR2 FVKESK. Trimming cost V 1 base and J 6 bases, with 9 bases left between them. The CDR3 nucleotides read TGTGCCAGCAGCCAAGCGGGGGACCATGAAAAACTGTTTTTT. It translates to CASSQAGDHEKLFF.

CDR3: CASSLGGAEVNEQFF. The CDR3 nucleotides are TGTGCCAGCAGCTTGGGGGGGGCTGAGGTTAATGAGCAGTTCTTC. The gene calls are TRBV7-9 and TRBJ2-1, with a weak D call TRBD2 (7 bases). Germline V gene lookup returns CDR1 SEHNR and CDR2 FQNEAQ (reference sequence). Trimming stripped 3 bases from V and 7 bases from J, with 16 bases between. This CDR3 is 15 amino acids long. Variable domain in full (rest from reference TRBV7-9 and TRBJ2-1): DTGVSQNPRHKITKRGQNVTFRCDPISEHNRLYWYRQTLGQGPEFLTYFQNEAQLEKSRLLSDRFSAERPKGSFSTLEIQRTEQGDSAMYLCASSLGGAEVNEQFFGPGTRLTVL.

The rearrangement links TRBV4-3 to TRBJ1-4; unclear D gene. The CDR3 contains 15 residues. V shed 4 bases and J shed 4 bases, with 13 bases lying between them. Germline assignment: CDR1 LGHNA and CDR2 YSLEER. The CDR3: CASSPRGQLNEKLFF. The CDR3 coding sequence is TGCGCCAGCAGCCCGAGAGGGCAGCTTAATGAAAAACTGTTTTTT.

V usage is TRBV7-7 and J usage is TRBJ2-1; D may be TRBD2 (6 bases). Germline values: CDR1 SSHAT, CDR2 FNYEAQ (reference sequence). The length of the CDR3 is 14 residues. Trimming pared 4 bases from V and 10 bases from J, leaving 17 bases between. CDR3 protein: CASSSDVSGREQFF. CDR3 DNA: TGTGCCAGCAGCTCGGACGTTAGCGGCAGGGAGCAGTTCTTC. Using reference TRBV7-7 and TRBJ2-1 for the parts outside the CDR3, the full variable domain is GAGVSQSPRYKVTKRGQDVTLRCDPISSHATLYWYQQALGQGPEFLTYFNYEAQPDKSGLPSDRFSAERPEGSISTLTIQRTEQRDSAMYRCASSSDVSGREQFFGPGTRLTVL.

This chain connects TRBV4-2 to TRBJ2-7, with D possibly being TRBD2 (5 bases). The CDR3 covers 15 residues. Germline V lookup: CDR1 LGHNA, CDR2 YNFKEQ. Trimming left V 0 bases short and J 6 bases short, with 15 bases between. The CDR3 spells CASSQEPVEAGEQYF. CDR3 nucleotides: TGTGCCAGCAGCCAAGAACCCGTAGAGGCGGGCGAGCAGTACTTC.

V gene TRBV7-8 combines with J gene TRBJ1-5; D possibly corresponds to TRBD1 (6 bases). CDR3 size: 15 residues. The germline V and J ends were trimmed by 5 bases and 4 bases, with 15 bases remaining between them. CDR1 is SGHVS, CDR2 FQNEAQ, per germline. Here the CDR3 reads CASSQQGEVNQPQHF. In DNA form, the CDR3 reads TGTGCCAGCAGCCAACAGGGTGAGGTGAATCAGCCCCAGCATTTT.

The chain recombines TRBV5-4 with TRBJ1-1; D might be TRBD1 (6 bases). Germline assignment: CDR1 SGHNT and CDR2 YYREEE (reference sequence). The CDR3 runs to 15 residues. V shed 1 base and J shed 1 base, with 11 bases lying between them. The CDR3 protein is CASSLSARGNTEAFF. Written as DNA, the CDR3 is TGTGCCAGCAGCTTGAGCGCCAGGGGGAACACTGAAGCTTTCTTT.